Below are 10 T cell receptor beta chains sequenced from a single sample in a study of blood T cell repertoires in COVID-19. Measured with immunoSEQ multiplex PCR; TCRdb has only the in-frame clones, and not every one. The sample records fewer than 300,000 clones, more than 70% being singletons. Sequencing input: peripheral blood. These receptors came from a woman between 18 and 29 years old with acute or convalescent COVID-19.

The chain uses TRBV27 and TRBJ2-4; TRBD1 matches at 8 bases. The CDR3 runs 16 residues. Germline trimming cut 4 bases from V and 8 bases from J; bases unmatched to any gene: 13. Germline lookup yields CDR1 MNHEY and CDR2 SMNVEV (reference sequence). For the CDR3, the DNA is TGTGCCAGCAGTTCGTCAGGGGGCTGGGGACGAGACATTCAGTACTTC. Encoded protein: CASSSSGGWGRDIQYF.

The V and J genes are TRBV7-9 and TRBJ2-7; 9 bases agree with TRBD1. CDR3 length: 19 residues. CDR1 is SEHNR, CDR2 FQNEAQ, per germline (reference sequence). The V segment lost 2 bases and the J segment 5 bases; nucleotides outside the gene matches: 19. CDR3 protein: CASSLWLGRSRDRVHEQYF. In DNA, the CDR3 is TGTGCCAGCAGCTTATGGTTGGGGCGATCTCGGGACAGGGTCCACGAGCAGTACTTC.

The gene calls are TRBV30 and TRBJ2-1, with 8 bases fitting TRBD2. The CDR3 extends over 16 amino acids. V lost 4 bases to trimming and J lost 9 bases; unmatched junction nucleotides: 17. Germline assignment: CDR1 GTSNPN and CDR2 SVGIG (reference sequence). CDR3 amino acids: CAWMDFSSGRGFEQFF. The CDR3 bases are TGTGCCTGGATGGATTTCTCGAGCGGGAGAGGGTTTGAGCAGTTCTTC.

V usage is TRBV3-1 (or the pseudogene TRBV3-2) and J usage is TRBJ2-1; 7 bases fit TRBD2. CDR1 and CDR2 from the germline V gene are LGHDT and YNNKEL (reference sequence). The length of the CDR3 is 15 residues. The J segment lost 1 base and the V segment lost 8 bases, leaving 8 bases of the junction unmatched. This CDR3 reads CASAAGILSYNEQFF. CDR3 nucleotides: TGTGCCAGCGCAGCGGGGATTTTGTCCTACAATGAGCAGTTCTTC.

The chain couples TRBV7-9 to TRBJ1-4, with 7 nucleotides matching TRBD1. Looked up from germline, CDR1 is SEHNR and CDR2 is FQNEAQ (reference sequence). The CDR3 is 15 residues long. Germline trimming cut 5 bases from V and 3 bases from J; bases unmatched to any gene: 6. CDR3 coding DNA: TGTGCCAGCAGCCCGAGACAGGGAGCTAATGAAAAACTGTTTTTT. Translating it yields CASSPRQGANEKLFF.

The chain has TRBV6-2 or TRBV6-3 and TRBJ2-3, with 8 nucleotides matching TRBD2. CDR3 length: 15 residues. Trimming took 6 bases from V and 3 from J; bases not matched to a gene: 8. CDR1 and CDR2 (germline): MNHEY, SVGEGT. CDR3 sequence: CASSLAGRVTDTQYF. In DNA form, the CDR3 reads TGTGCCAGCAGCTTAGCGGGGAGGGTGACAGATACGCAGTATTTT.

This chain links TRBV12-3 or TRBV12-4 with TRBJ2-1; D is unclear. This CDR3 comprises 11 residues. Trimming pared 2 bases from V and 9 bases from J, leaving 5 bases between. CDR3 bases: TGTGCCAGCAGTTTATACGGTGAGCAGTTCTTC. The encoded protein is CASSLYGEQFF.

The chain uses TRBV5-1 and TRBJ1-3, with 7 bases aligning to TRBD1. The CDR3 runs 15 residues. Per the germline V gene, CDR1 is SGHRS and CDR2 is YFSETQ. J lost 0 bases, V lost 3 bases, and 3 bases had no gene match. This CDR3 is CASSWDSPSGNTIYF. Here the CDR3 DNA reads TGCGCCAGCAGCTGGGACAGCCCCTCTGGAAACACCATATATTTT.

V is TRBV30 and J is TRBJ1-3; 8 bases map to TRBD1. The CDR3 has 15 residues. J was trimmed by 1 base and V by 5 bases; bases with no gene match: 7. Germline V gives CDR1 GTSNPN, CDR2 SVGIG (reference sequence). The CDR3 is CAWDGQGRSGNTIYF. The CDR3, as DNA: TGTGCCTGGGACGGACAGGGACGGTCTGGAAACACCATATATTTT.

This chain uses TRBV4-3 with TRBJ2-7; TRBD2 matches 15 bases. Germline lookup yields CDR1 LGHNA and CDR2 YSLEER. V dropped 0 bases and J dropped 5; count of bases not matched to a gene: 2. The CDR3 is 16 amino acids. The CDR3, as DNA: TGCGCCAGCAGCCAAGAAGGGACTAGCGGGAGGAACGAGCAGTACTTC. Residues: CASSQEGTSGRNEQYF.